A single sample gave rise to the 14 T cell receptor beta chains below, sequenced in a study of shared T cell receptors in the human thymus. The table came from immunoSEQ multiplex PCR; TCRdb's copy has only in-frame clones and leaves some out. The table lists hundreds of thousands of clones, around nine tenths of them singletons. The sample was also reused in another study, on human thymus T cells.

The source material was thymocytes. These receptor sequences come from a boy younger than two with a congenital heart defect.

V is TRBV19 and J is TRBJ2-5, with 11 bases fitting TRBD2. Germline lookup yields CDR1 LNHDA and CDR2 SQIVND (reference sequence). The V gene end was trimmed by 6 bases and the J gene end by 6 bases; junction bases not matched to a gene: 3. This CDR3 comprises 13 residues. CDR3 sequence: CASRGTSGKTQYF. CDR3 in DNA: TGTGCCAGTAGGGGGACTAGCGGAAAGACCCAGTACTTC.

The chain is built from TRBV6-1 and TRBJ1-5; D not resolved. The ends were cut back, 9 bases at V and 6 bases at J, with 6 bases in the middle. Germline-derived CDR1 and CDR2 are MNHNS and SASEGT. This CDR3 comprises 10 residues. The CDR3, as DNA: TGTGCCAGGGGCATTCAGCCCCAGCATTTT. It is translated as CARGIQPQHF.

This rearrangement joins TRBV10-3 to TRBJ2-7; no firm D call. Between the trimmed V and J ends, which lost 6 bases and 2 bases, there was a span of 14 bases. Germline V lookup: CDR1 ENHRY, CDR2 SYGVKD. The CDR3 is 14 residues long. The CDR3 sequence: CAIRQALEPYEQYF. The CDR3 DNA reads as TGTGCCATCAGGCAAGCCTTGGAGCCCTACGAGCAGTACTTC.

The rearrangement uses TRBV10-3 and TRBJ2-7; possibly TRBD1 for D (6 bases). CDR1 ENHRY and CDR2 SYGVKD come from the germline V gene. V was trimmed by 6 bases and J by 0 bases, leaving 9 bases between them. The CDR3 contains 13 residues. CDR3 amino acids: CAIRDRPSYEQYF. CDR3 coding DNA: TGTGCCATCAGAGACAGGCCCTCCTACGAGCAGTACTTC.

The V and J genes are TRBV28 and TRBJ2-7; 8 bases align to TRBD2. The CDR3 extends over 17 amino acids. In germline, CDR1 is MDHEN, CDR2 SYDVKM. The V segment lost 1 base and the J segment 2 bases; nucleotides outside the gene matches: 10. CDR3 sequence reads: CASSLLIGREAPYEQYF. The CDR3 DNA is TGTGCCAGCAGTTTATTAATTGGGCGGGAGGCCCCCTACGAGCAGTACTTC.

This clone was picked up a small number of times. The chain couples TRBV5-1 to TRBJ2-5; possible D gene TRBD2, 5 bases. The CDR3 consists of 14 residues. Looked up from germline, CDR1 is SGHRS and CDR2 is YFSETQ. The V end was cut by 4 bases, the J end by 5 bases, with 15 bases between. The CDR3 DNA reads as TGCGCCAGCAGCAAAGGACTCCATCAGGAGACCCAGTACTTC. This gives the protein CASSKGLHQETQYF.

The chain combines TRBV4-3 with TRBJ2-7; TRBD2 matches 12 bases. The germline gives CDR1 LGHNA, CDR2 YSLEER. The CDR3 extends over 21 amino acids. The V gene end was trimmed by 0 bases and the J gene end by 2 bases; junction bases not matched to a gene: 17. The CDR3 DNA sequence: TGCGCCAGCAGCCAAGATTTCCCAGAGTCTAGCGGGAGGGCTACAACCTACGAGCAGTACTTC. It is translated as CASSQDFPESSGRATTYEQYF.

The chain carries TRBV10-3 and TRBJ2-7, with 16 bases that match TRBD2. Unmatched junction bases numbered 6, after V lost 2 bases and J lost 5 bases. Germline V gives CDR1 ENHRY, CDR2 SYGVKD. The CDR3 is 17 residues long. The CDR3 region has the DNA TGTGCCATCAGTGAGGAGGGACTAGCGGGAGGGCCAGACGAGCAGTACTTC. It yields the protein CAISEEGLAGGPDEQYF.

The chain couples TRBV23-1 to TRBJ2-7; D ambiguous. TRBV23-1 is placed among ORFs of uncertain function. The CDR3 extends over 13 amino acids. V lost 2 bases, J lost 0 bases, and 5 bases lay in between. The DNA of the CDR3 is TGCGCCAGCAGTCAACGGGTCTCCTACGAGCAGTACTTC. Its protein product is CASSQRVSYEQYF.

CDR3 sequence: CASSQMTSGRAGLHEQYF. The CDR3 region has the DNA TGTGCCAGCAGCCAGATGACTAGCGGGAGGGCGGGGCTCCACGAGCAGTACTTC. The chain uses TRBV4-2 and TRBJ2-7; 14 bases map to TRBD2. This CDR3 region has 18 residues. J was trimmed by 5 bases and V by 3 bases; bases with no gene match: 12. The germline V gene encodes CDR1 LGHNA and CDR2 YNFKEQ.

V is TRBV5-6 and J is TRBJ2-7; 16 nucleotides agree with TRBD2. The CDR3 length is 18 residues. From germline, CDR1 is SGHDT and CDR2 YYEEEE. V dropped 1 base and J dropped 4; count of bases not matched to a gene: 8. The DNA of the CDR3 is TGTGCCAGCAGCTTGCTCGGGACTAGCGGGAGGGCCGATTACGAGCAGTACTTC. It yields the protein CASSLLGTSGRADYEQYF.

J is TRBJ2-3 and V is TRBV28, with TRBD2 as a possible D gene (5 bases). Trimming left V 5 bases short and J 1 base short, with 13 bases between. Per the germline V gene, CDR1 is MDHEN and CDR2 is SYDVKM. The CDR3 consists of 15 residues. CDR3 DNA: TGTGCCAGCAGTCCGGACGGGAAAGGCACAGATACGCAGTATTTT. It yields the protein CASSPDGKGTDTQYF.

The chain has TRBV4-1 and TRBJ2-5; 7 positions agree with TRBD2. The J call may be in error: the DNA end matches TRBJ2-7 better. Germline CDR1 MGHRA, CDR2 YSYEKL. This CDR3 is 19 amino acids long. CDR3 in amino acids: CASSQELELAASLPYEQYF. Written as DNA, the CDR3 is TGCGCCAGCAGCCAAGAACTGGAGCTAGCGGCCTCTTTACCGTACGAGCAGTACTTC.

The chain is built from TRBV6-1 and TRBJ1-1; no clear D gene. This CDR3 region has 10 residues. The V and J ends lost 7 bases and 10 bases respectively, with 10 bases between them. Germline loops: CDR1 MNHNS, CDR2 SASEGT. CDR3 in DNA: TGTGCCAGCATGGACTGGGTAGCTTTCTTT. It translates to CASMDWVAFF.